The source of this TCR beta chain is a study of OX40 agonist ivuxolimab in advanced cancers. Study context: Under the entry rules, prior anti-PD-1, anti-PD-L1 or anti-CTLA-4 therapy was allowed, and roughly 39% had some. Partial responses occurred in Three dose-escalation patients, one with hepatocellular carcinoma and two with cutaneous melanoma.

Repertoires were generated with immunoSEQ multiplex PCR, while TCRdb's copy carries only in-frame clones and drops some. This table has roughly 75,000 clones, around nine tenths appearing once. V gave up 4 bases and J gave up 6 bases; unmatched junction bases: 8. The CDR3 contains 16 residues. Germline-derived CDR1 and CDR2 are MNHEY and SVGAGI. The specimen comprised CD4+ or CD8+ T cells sorted from blood, sampled in a trial of the OX40 agonist ivuxolimab. The chain is built from TRBV6-5 and TRBJ1-6, with 8 bases identical to TRBD1. The receptor was isolated from an adult with an advanced solid tumor such as melanoma, head and neck, liver or kidney cancer. The CDR3 DNA follows: TGTGCCAGCAGTTCCCCCGGACAGGGAGGTAATTCACCCCTCCACTTT. This codes for CASSSPGQGGNSPLHF.